The 13 T cell receptor beta chains presented below share a single source sample, sequenced in a study of blood T cell repertoires in COVID-19. The repertoire was sequenced with immunoSEQ multiplex PCR; TCRdb's copy has only in-frame clones and lacks some. The table lists under 250,000 clones, 65% to 85% of them singletons, with 4.4% in the top ten. The specimen sequenced was peripheral blood. All receptors derive from a man aged 50-59 years with active or convalescent COVID-19.

The chain combines TRBV19 with TRBJ1-2; a weak D match, TRBD1 (5 bases). Trimming left V 5 bases short and J 6 bases short, with 19 bases between. This CDR3 is 15 amino acids long. Per the germline V gene, CDR1 is LNHDA and CDR2 is SQIVND (reference sequence). The CDR3 loop reads CASSPRATGQNGYTF. CDR3 nucleotide sequence: TGTGCCAGTAGTCCCCGGGCAACAGGACAAAATGGCTACACCTTC.

The chain couples TRBV2 to TRBJ2-2; 8 nucleotides line up with TRBD1. V was pared by 6 bases and J by 4 bases, with 4 bases of the junction left unmatched. This CDR3 is built from 14 residues. In germline, CDR1 is SNHLY, CDR2 FYNNEI. In nucleotides, the CDR3 is TGTGCCAGCAGGCGGGACAGGACCACCGGGGAGCTGTTTTTT. It codes for CASRRDRTTGELFF.

The chain employs TRBV19 and TRBJ1-4; no clear D gene. The germline V gene encodes CDR1 LNHDA and CDR2 SQIVND (reference sequence). CDR3 length: 11 amino acids. The germline V and J ends were trimmed by 3 bases and 7 bases, with 3 bases remaining between them. CDR3 bases: TGTGCCAGTAGTATCGGTGAAAAACTGTTTTTT. As protein: CASSIGEKLFF.

The V call is TRBV9, the J call TRBJ1-3; TRBD1 is a possible D gene (6 bases). The CDR3 covers 14 residues. Germline CDR1 SGDLS, CDR2 YYNGEE. Trimming took 0 bases from V and 2 from J, leaving 6 bases between them. CDR3: CASSVGTAGNTIYF. The CDR3 DNA reads as TGTGCCAGCAGCGTAGGGACAGCTGGAAACACCATATATTTT.

The chain carries TRBV14 and TRBJ1-4; 8 bases align to TRBD1. The V gene's germline CDR1 is SGHDN and CDR2 FVKESK. With 5 bases clipped from V and 10 bases from J, the junction kept 12 bases outside the gene matches. This CDR3 has 15 amino acids. The CDR3 nucleotides are TGTGCCAGCAGCTTAACCACAGGGGGGCTCGCAAAACTGTTTTTT. Protein product: CASSLTTGGLAKLFF.

The J gene is TRBJ2-7, the V gene TRBV21-1; the table assigns TRBD1, which was not confirmed against the DNA. TRBV21-1 constitutes a pseudogene. The CDR3 contains 15 residues. Written as DNA, the CDR3 is TGTGCCAGCAGCCCTAGGAACAGGGGGGGGTTCGAGCAGTACTTC. Translating gives CASSPRNRGGFEQYF.

The V gene is TRBV5-4, the J gene TRBJ2-2, with TRBD2 matching 12 bases. Per the germline V gene, CDR1 is SGHNT and CDR2 is YYREEE (reference sequence). This CDR3 region has 15 residues. Trimming cost V 4 bases and J 4 bases; bases outside gene matches: 2. The DNA for the CDR3 is TGTGCCAGCAGCGGACTAGCGGGGACCACCGGGGAGCTGTTTTTT. It encodes CASSGLAGTTGELFF.

The rearrangement uses TRBV9 and TRBJ1-1; weak D call: TRBD1 (5 bases). This CDR3 spans 15 amino acids. V was pared by 0 bases and J by 3 bases, with 12 bases between. Germline-derived CDR1 and CDR2 are SGDLS and YYNGEE. The CDR3 is CASSVDDGAYTEAFF. The CDR3 DNA sequence: TGTGCCAGCAGCGTAGATGATGGGGCGTACACTGAAGCTTTCTTT.

The chain is built from TRBV7-2 and TRBJ1-3; D gene uncertain. Trimming left V 1 base short and J 4 bases short, with 8 bases between. CDR3 size: 14 residues. CDR1 is SGHTA and CDR2 is FQGNSA in the germline V gene. CDR3 amino acids: CASSLGRRGNTIYF. For the CDR3, the DNA is TGTGCCAGCAGCTTAGGGAGGAGAGGAAACACCATATATTTT.

This clone has just one count. The chain has TRBV5-1 and TRBJ2-2; possibly TRBD1 for D (5 bases). Germline values: CDR1 SGHRS, CDR2 YFSETQ. Trimming took 1 base from V and 5 from J, leaving 15 bases between them. The CDR3 loop spans 16 amino acids. CDR3 DNA sequence: TGCGCCAGCAGCTTGACGGGTGGGGCGGTAACCGGGGAGCTGTTTTTT. Translated, it gives CASSLTGGAVTGELFF.

The rearrangement links TRBV6-5 to TRBJ2-3; 8 nucleotides align to TRBD1. The CDR3 has 15 amino acids. Germline values: CDR1 MNHEY, CDR2 SVGAGI. Germline trimming cut 6 bases from V and 0 bases from J; bases unmatched to any gene: 5. The CDR3 is CASSSGTGSTDTQYF. CDR3 DNA sequence: TGTGCCAGCAGCTCTGGGACAGGTAGCACAGATACGCAGTATTTT.

The chain links TRBV27 to TRBJ1-2; a possible D gene is TRBD1 (6 bases). V was trimmed by 2 bases and J by 8 bases, leaving 21 bases between them. Germline values: CDR1 MNHEY, CDR2 SMNVEV (reference sequence). The CDR3 extends over 16 amino acids. In DNA, the CDR3 is TGTGCCAGCAGTTTACGGGACACGGGAATCTCGGCGGGCTACACCTTC. Translation: CASSLRDTGISAGYTF.

The genes are TRBV7-2 and TRBJ1-5; D is undetermined. Trimming pared 5 bases from V and 4 bases from J, leaving 15 bases between. The CDR3 spans 15 residues. CDR1 and CDR2 from the germline V gene are SGHTA and FQGNSA. The DNA for the CDR3 is TGTGCCAGCAGCACGGCCCCCCCCGGGAATCAGCCCCAGCATTTT. This codes for CASSTAPPGNQPQHF.